The 27 T cell receptor beta chains given below trace back to one sample, sequenced in a study of T cells in Graves' hyperthyroidism and ophthalmopathy. Amplification targeted TCR beta CDR3 regions from RNA transcripts. In the first-round RT-PCR of the TCR CDR3, the HTBI primer set was used. A single record per CDR3 protein comes from TCRdb applying MiXCR to the multiplex PCR reads. The top ten hold approximately 50% of the sample, which has about 210,000 distinct CDR3 sequences, 15% to 20% seen once. The specimen was blood. The receptors derive from a man in his fifties with Graves' hyperthyroidism.

The sample holds a few counts of this clonotype. V and J are TRBV9 and TRBJ1-1; D is possibly TRBD1 (6 bases). The germline V and J ends were trimmed by 2 bases and 1 base, with 12 bases remaining between them. From germline, CDR1 is SGDLS and CDR2 YYNGEE. This CDR3 has 15 residues. For the CDR3, the DNA is TGTGCCAGCAGCGTCGAGGGGGTTCCGAACACTGAAGCTTTCTTT. Translated, it gives CASSVEGVPNTEAFF.

This clonotype has a count of ten or more. V gene TRBV7-3 combines with J gene TRBJ2-3; D gene uncertain. V was clipped by 2 bases and J by 3 bases, with 6 bases between them. CDR1 and CDR2 (germline): SGHTA, FQGTGA. CDR3 size: 13 residues. The CDR3 is CASSLFPTDTQYF. As DNA, the CDR3 is TGTGCCAGCAGCTTATTTCCTACAGATACGCAGTATTTT.

The genes are TRBV29-1 and TRBJ2-7, with D perhaps matching TRBD1 (6 bases). The ends were cut back, 3 bases at V and 2 bases at J, with 11 bases in the middle. The CDR3 totals 13 residues. Germline V gene lookup returns CDR1 SQVTM and CDR2 ANQGSEA. The CDR3 sequence is CSVDLQGTYEQYF. CDR3 in DNA: TGCAGCGTTGACCTTCAGGGGACCTACGAGCAGTACTTC.

In this sample, this clonotype turned up many times. The genes are TRBV20-1 and TRBJ2-3; perhaps TRBD1 as D (5 bases). The CDR3 contains 13 residues. V was trimmed by 0 bases and J by 2 bases, leaving 6 bases between them. Germline V gene data show CDR1 as DFQATT and CDR2 as SNEGSKA (reference sequence). The CDR3 is CSARETDTDTQYF. CDR3 nucleotide sequence: TGCAGTGCTAGAGAGACAGACACAGATACGCAGTATTTT.

This clonotype was found a few times. J is TRBJ2-5 and V is TRBV7-8; 10 bases map to TRBD2. Germline V CDR1 and CDR2: SGHVS, FQNEAQ. The junction had 7 bases not matched to a gene; V was cut back by 1 base and J by 5 bases. The CDR3 is 16 residues long. Written as DNA, the CDR3 is TGTGCCAGCAGCTTAGGTCTAGCGGGAGAGGGCGAGACCCAGTACTTC. The encoded protein is CASSLGLAGEGETQYF.

Many counts were recorded for this clonotype. J is TRBJ1-4 and V is TRBV28; D not certain. Germline-derived CDR1 and CDR2 are MDHEN and SYDVKM. This CDR3 has 14 amino acids. V was shortened by 3 bases and J by 5 bases, with 10 bases between the two germline ends. CDR3 amino acids: CASSFLDKNEKLFF. The CDR3 region has the DNA TGTGCCAGCAGTTTTCTTGACAAAAATGAAAAACTGTTTTTT. Drawing the rest from reference TRBV28 and TRBJ1-4, the complete variable domain is DVKVTQSSRYLVKRTGEKVFLECVQDMDHENMFWYRQDPGLGLRLIYFSYDVKMKEKGDIPEGYSVSREKKERFSLILESASTNQTSMYLCASSFLDKNEKLFFGSGTQLSVL.

In this sample, this clonotype turned up many times. This chain joins TRBV11-2 and TRBJ2-1; the D gene is possibly TRBD1 (6 bases). The CDR3 has 15 amino acids. V gave up 1 base and J gave up 4 bases, with 11 bases separating them. Germline V lookup: CDR1 SGHAT, CDR2 FQNNGV. The CDR3 coding sequence is TGTGCCAGCAGCTTAGTTAGGGGGAGATACAATGAGCAGTTCTTC. Translating it yields CASSLVRGRYNEQFF. Filled out from reference TRBV11-2 and TRBJ2-1, the complete variable domain reads EAGVAQSPRYKIIEKRQSVAFWCNPISGHATLYWYQQILGQGPKLLIQFQNNGVVDDSQLPKDRFSAERLKGVDSTLKIQPAKLEDSAVYLCASSLVRGRYNEQFFGPGTRLTVL.

This clonotype was recorded at least ten times. This rearrangement joins TRBV6-1 to TRBJ2-3; the D gene is possibly TRBD2 (6 bases). Trimming stripped 7 bases from V and 3 bases from J, with 20 bases between. From germline, CDR1 is MNHNS and CDR2 SASEGT. The CDR3 consists of 16 residues. CDR3 coding DNA: TGTGCCAGCACCTTCTCTCGGCGGGGAGGAACAGATACGCAGTATTTT. It encodes CASTFSRRGGTDTQYF.

This clonotype was observed many times. V gene TRBV11-2 combines with J gene TRBJ1-1; no reliable D call. Germline V gives CDR1 SGHAT, CDR2 FQNNGV. V gave up 2 bases and J gave up 4 bases, with 8 bases separating them. The CDR3 loop spans 13 amino acids. The CDR3 coding sequence is TGTGCCAGCAGCTTATTCCGGGGCACTGAAGCTTTCTTT. This translates into CASSLFRGTEAFF.

V is TRBV7-8 and J is TRBJ1-1; possibly TRBD1 for D (5 bases). Between the trimmed V and J ends, which lost 7 bases and 0 bases, there was a span of 21 bases. Germline V gives CDR1 SGHVS, CDR2 FQNEAQ. The CDR3 extends over 17 amino acids. CDR3 sequence reads: CASTTPTRGAMNTEAFF. DNA of the CDR3: TGTGCCAGCACCACTCCCACCCGGGGCGCTATGAACACTGAAGCTTTCTTT.

Of note for this clonotype: At one end the junction does not follow the germline gene, possibly because of a read error. The chain couples TRBV28 to TRBJ1-4; D is perhaps TRBD1 (6 bases). The length of the CDR3 is 16 residues. Germline V gene lookup returns CDR1 MDHEN and CDR2 SYDVKM. The CDR3 loop reads CASSQRGGGPPEKLFF. The CDR3, as DNA: TGCGCCAGCAGCCAAAGGGGGGGAGGGCCCCCTGAAAAACTGTTTTTT. Drawing the rest from reference TRBV28 and TRBJ1-4, the complete variable domain is DVKVTQSSRYLVKRTGEKVFLECVQDMDHENMFWYRQDPGLGLRLIYFSYDVKMKEKGDIPEGYSVSREKKERFSLILESASTNQTSMYLCASSQRGGGPPEKLFFGSGTQLSVL.

This clonotype was detected ten times or more. The V call is TRBV28, the J call TRBJ1-2, with a weak D call TRBD1 (6 bases). Germline CDR1 and CDR2: MDHEN and SYDVKM. There are 13 residues in the CDR3. Trimming left V 3 bases short and J 7 bases short, with 12 bases between. CDR3 protein: CASSFTGIGGYTF. CDR3 DNA: TGTGCCAGCAGTTTCACAGGGATTGGTGGCTACACCTTC.

This clonotype was recorded at least ten times. The CDR3 is CASTEQGGNTEAFF. In DNA form, the CDR3 reads TGCGCCAGCACCGAACAAGGGGGGAACACTGAAGCTTTCTTT. The J gene is TRBJ1-1, the V gene TRBV5-1, with a weak D call TRBD1 (6 bases). The V and J ends lost 6 bases and 1 base respectively, with 13 bases between them. CDR1 and CDR2 (germline): SGHRS, YFSETQ. The CDR3 runs to 14 residues. The full variable domain, its missing parts supplied by reference TRBV5-1 and TRBJ1-1, is KAGVTQTPRYLIKTRGQQVTLSCSPISGHRSVSWYQQTPGQGLQFLFEYFSETQRNKGNFPGRFSGRQFSNSRSEMNVSTLELGDSALYLCASTEQGGNTEAFFGQGTRLTVV.

This clonotype has ten or more counts. The J gene is TRBJ1-1, the V gene TRBV7-2; D remains unclear. The CDR3 is made up of 13 amino acids. Trimming shortened V by 4 bases and J by 1 base, and 7 bases separated the two germline ends. From germline, CDR1 is SGHTA and CDR2 FQGNSA. The DNA for the CDR3 is TGTGCCAGCAGCTCGACAAGGAACACTGAAGCTTTCTTT. It yields the protein CASSSTRNTEAFF.

For this clonotype: A read error may be the cause here, since a much bigger clone is one base away. The V call is TRBV11-1, the J call TRBJ2-5, with 8 bases lining up with TRBD2. Germline loops: CDR1 SGHAT, CDR2 FQDESV (reference sequence). This CDR3 comprises 15 residues. The CDR3 nucleotides read TGTGCCAGCAGCTTTGAGACTAGCGCGCAAGAGATCCAGTACTTC. Translated, it gives CASSFETSAQEIQYF.

With regard to this clonotype: A read error may be the cause here, since a much bigger clone is one base away. This chain connects TRBV30 to TRBJ1-4; D is unresolved. Germline lookup yields CDR1 GTSNPN and CDR2 SVGIG (reference sequence). There are 12 residues in the CDR3. Written as DNA, the CDR3 is TGTGCCTGGTTATGGGGTAATGAAAAACTGCTTTTT. This sequence encodes CAWLWGNEKLLF.

This clonotype was seen at least ten times. The chain has TRBV5-1 and TRBJ1-1, with 7 positions matching TRBD1. Germline V lookup: CDR1 SGHRS, CDR2 YFSETQ. The CDR3 consists of 15 residues. V was clipped by 4 bases and J by 0 bases; unmatched bases: 6. CDR3 DNA: TGCGCCAGCAGCAGCCAAGGGGGCCTGAACACTGAAGCTTTCTTT. This sequence encodes CASSSQGGLNTEAFF. Full variable domain (rest looked up from reference TRBV5-1 and TRBJ1-1): KAGVTQTPRYLIKTRGQQVTLSCSPISGHRSVSWYQQTPGQGLQFLFEYFSETQRNKGNFPGRFSGRQFSNSRSEMNVSTLELGDSALYLCASSSQGGLNTEAFFGQGTRLTVV.

This clonotype was counted ten times or more. The chain employs TRBV12-3 or TRBV12-4 and TRBJ2-7; D uncertain. The ends were cut back, 3 bases at V and 2 bases at J, with 5 bases in the middle. The CDR3 contains 12 residues. The CDR3 DNA is TGTGCCAGCAGTTTTCGGACCTACGAGCAGTACTTC. Its translation: CASSFRTYEQYF.

This clonotype was recorded many times. The J gene is TRBJ2-2, the V gene TRBV7-9; 8 nucleotides align to TRBD2. Per germline, CDR1 SEHNR and CDR2 FQNEAQ (reference sequence). V gave up 5 bases and J gave up 1 base; unmatched junction bases: 6. CDR3 length equals 16 residues. The CDR3 nucleotides are TGTGCCAGCAGCCACAGCGGGAGCAGGAACACCGGGGAGCTGTTTTTT. This codes for CASSHSGSRNTGELFF.

This clonotype occurred many times. The J gene is TRBJ2-1, the V gene TRBV12-5; the match to TRBD2 covers 10 bases. Germline CDR1 reads LGHNT; CDR2 reads FRNRAP. The CDR3 is made up of 19 amino acids. Trimming removed 5 bases from V and 0 bases from J; junction bases left unmatched: 13. CDR3 DNA: TGTGCTAGTGGTCCCTGGAGACTAGCGGGTTCTAGCTCCTACAATGAGCAGTTCTTC. Protein product: CASGPWRLAGSSSYNEQFF.

The chain links TRBV9 to TRBJ1-3; tentative D call: TRBD1 (6 bases). Looked up from germline, CDR1 is SGDLS and CDR2 is YYNGEE. The CDR3 length is 15 residues. V dropped 4 bases and J dropped 4 bases, with 15 bases sitting between them. The CDR3 DNA reads as TGTGCCAGCAGCCCGGGGGCTTGGGGCGGAAACACCATATATTTT. Its protein product is CASSPGAWGGNTIYF. Full variable domain (rest looked up from reference TRBV9 and TRBJ1-3): DSGVTQTPKHLITATGQRVTLRCSPRSGDLSVYWYQQSLDQGLQFLIQYYNGEERAKGNILERFSAQQFPDLHSELNLSSLELGDSALYFCASSPGAWGGNTIYFGEGSWLTVV.

This clonotype was counted ten times or more. The chain joins TRBV28 to TRBJ2-5, with 7 bases that match TRBD1. This CDR3 is 15 amino acids long. In germline, CDR1 is MDHEN, CDR2 SYDVKM. The V and J ends lost 5 bases and 5 bases, in that order; junction bases with no gene match: 11. The CDR3 nucleotides are TGTGCCAGCAGTGCAGACAGGGACGGCGAGGAGACCCAGTACTTC. Amino acid sequence: CASSADRDGEETQYF.

This clonotype has a count of ten or more. V gene TRBV27 combines with J gene TRBJ2-1, with a weak D call TRBD2 (5 bases). CDR3 length equals 14 residues. Germline-derived CDR1 and CDR2 are MNHEY and SMNVEV (reference sequence). Trimming shortened V by 2 bases and J by 8 bases, and 13 bases separated the two germline ends. The CDR3 loop is CASSLEGGADEQFF. The DNA of the CDR3 is TGTGCCAGCAGTTTAGAGGGCGGCGCGGATGAGCAGTTCTTC.

This clonotype was recorded many times. V gene TRBV28 combines with J gene TRBJ2-3; TRBD1 might be the D (6 bases). The CDR3 consists of 14 residues. CDR1 and CDR2 (germline): MDHEN, SYDVKM. Trimming left V 3 bases short and J 1 base short, with 8 bases between. CDR3: CASSFNRGTDTQYF. The CDR3 DNA follows: TGTGCCAGCAGTTTTAACAGGGGCACAGATACGCAGTATTTT. Full variable domain (missing parts from reference TRBV28 and TRBJ2-3): DVKVTQSSRYLVKRTGEKVFLECVQDMDHENMFWYRQDPGLGLRLIYFSYDVKMKEKGDIPEGYSVSREKKERFSLILESASTNQTSMYLCASSFNRGTDTQYFGPGTRLTVL.

This clonotype was detected many times. This rearrangement joins TRBV28 to TRBJ1-5; D is undetermined. Germline V gene data show CDR1 as MDHEN and CDR2 as SYDVKM. Deletions cut 10 bases from V and 11 bases from J, with 24 bases between. This CDR3 is built from 14 residues. The CDR3 DNA follows: TGTGCCATAAGATCAGCCGATCCGCTCTCTTCCCAGCATTTT. This codes for CAIRSADPLSSQHF. Full variable domain (rest looked up from reference TRBV28 and TRBJ1-5): DVKVTQSSRYLVKRTGEKVFLECVQDMDHENMFWYRQDPGLGLRLIYFSYDVKMKEKGDIPEGYSVSREKKERFSLILESASTNQTSMYLCAIRSADPLSSQHFGDGTRLSIL.

This clonotype was recorded at least ten times. The chain combines TRBV15 with TRBJ2-1; TRBD1 matches 7 bases. The germline V gene encodes CDR1 LNHNV and CDR2 YYDKDF (reference sequence). This CDR3 has 14 amino acids. Trimming removed 4 bases from V and 0 bases from J; junction bases left unmatched: 0. The CDR3 is CATSTGGSYNEQFF. CDR3 DNA sequence: TGTGCCACCAGCACAGGGGGCTCCTACAATGAGCAGTTCTTC.

This clonotype was picked up many times. This chain uses TRBV20-1 with TRBJ2-1; D uncertain. V was pared by 2 bases and J by 0 bases, with 11 bases between. The CDR3 covers 15 residues. In germline, CDR1 is DFQATT, CDR2 SNEGSKA (reference sequence). The CDR3 protein is CSARTRLGSYNEQFF. In DNA form, the CDR3 reads TGCAGTGCTAGAACACGACTCGGCTCCTACAATGAGCAGTTCTTC.